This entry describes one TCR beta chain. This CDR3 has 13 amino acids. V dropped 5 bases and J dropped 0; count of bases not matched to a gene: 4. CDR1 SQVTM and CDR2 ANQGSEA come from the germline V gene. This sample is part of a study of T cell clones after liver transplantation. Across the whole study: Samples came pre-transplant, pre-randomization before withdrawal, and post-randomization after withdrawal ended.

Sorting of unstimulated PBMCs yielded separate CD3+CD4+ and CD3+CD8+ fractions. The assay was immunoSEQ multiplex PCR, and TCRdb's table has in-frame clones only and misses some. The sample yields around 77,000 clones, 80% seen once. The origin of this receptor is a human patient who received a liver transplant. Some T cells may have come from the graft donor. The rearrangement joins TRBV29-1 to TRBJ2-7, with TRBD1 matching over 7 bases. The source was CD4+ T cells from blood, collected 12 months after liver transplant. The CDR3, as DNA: TGCAGCGTTCGGGACAGCTCCTCCTACGAGCAGTACTTC. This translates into CSVRDSSSYEQYF.